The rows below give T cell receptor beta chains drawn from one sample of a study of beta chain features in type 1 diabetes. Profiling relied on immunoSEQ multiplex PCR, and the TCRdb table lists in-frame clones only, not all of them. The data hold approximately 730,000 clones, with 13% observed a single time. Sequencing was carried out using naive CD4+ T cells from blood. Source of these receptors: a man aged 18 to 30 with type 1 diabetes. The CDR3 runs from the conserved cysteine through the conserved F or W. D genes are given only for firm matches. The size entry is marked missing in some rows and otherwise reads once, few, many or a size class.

DNA: TGTGCCAGTATCTCGGGAGCGGGAGGCAATCAGCCCCAGCATTTT
CDR3: CASISGAGGNQPQHF
size: few
J: TRBJ1-5
D: NA
V: TRBV19

DNA: TGTGCCTGGAGTTCCGGGGCCACTGAAGCTTTCTTT
CDR3: CAWSSGATEAFF
size: NA
J: TRBJ1-1
D: NA
V: TRBV30

DNA: TGTGCCAGCTCACCACAGGGGCAGAACGGGGAGACCCAGTACTTC
CDR3: CASSPQGQNGETQYF
size: few
J: TRBJ2-5
D: NA
V: TRBV18

DNA: TGTGCCAGCCATCGGGGGCGGAGCTCCTATAATTCACCCCTCCACTTT
CDR3: CASHRGRSSYNSPLHF
size: NA
J: TRBJ1-6
D: NA
V: TRBV11-3

DNA: TGTGCCAGCAGCACAGGACTAGCGGCGACCGGGGAGCTGTTTTTT
CDR3: CASSTGLAATGELFF
size: NA
J: TRBJ2-2
D: TRBD2
V: TRBV7-3

DNA: TGTGCCAGTAGGGCGGGGCAAGAATACGAGCAGTACTTC
CDR3: CASRAGQEYEQYF
size: NA
J: TRBJ2-7
D: NA
V: TRBV19

DNA: TGCGCCAGCAGTAACAGGGCTAGCGGGGAGCTGTTTTTT
CDR3: CASSNRASGELFF
size: NA
J: TRBJ2-2
D: NA
V: TRBV10-2

DNA: TGTGGGACAGGGGGTAGGAATGAGCAGTTCTTC
CDR3: CGTGGRNEQFF
size: NA
J: TRBJ2-1
D: TRBD1
V: TRBV19

DNA: TGTGCCAGCAGTGCGCACCTGGAACCCTACGAGCAGTACTTC
CDR3: CASSAHLEPYEQYF
size: few
J: TRBJ2-7
D: NA
V: TRBV25-1

DNA: TGTGCCAGCAGTTCAGGGTACCAAGAGACCCAGTACTTC
CDR3: CASSSGYQETQYF
size: NA
J: TRBJ2-5
D: NA
V: TRBV28

DNA: TGTGCCAGCTTGGACAGGGGGGCCTACGAGCAGTACTTC
CDR3: CASLDRGAYEQYF
size: NA
J: TRBJ2-7
D: TRBD1
V: TRBV10-3

DNA: TGTGCCTGGAGTTCAGTCTACGAGCAGTACTTC
CDR3: CAWSSVYEQYF
size: NA
J: TRBJ2-7
D: NA
V: TRBV30

DNA: TGTGCCATCAGCTTCACAGGGGGCGACACCGGGGAGCTGTTTTTT
CDR3: CAISFTGGDTGELFF
size: NA
J: TRBJ2-2
D: TRBD1
V: TRBV10-3

DNA: TGTGCCAGTCCAAATATTGGCTACACCTTC
CDR3: CASPNIGYTF
size: few
J: TRBJ1-2
D: NA
V: TRBV2

DNA: TGTGCCAGCAGCCAGGCGGCAGAATGGACCACAGATACGCAGTATTTT
CDR3: CASSQAAEWTTDTQYF
size: NA
J: TRBJ2-3
D: NA
V: TRBV4-2

DNA: TGCAGCGTTGAAGGAGTCGGACAAAACATTCAGTACTTC
CDR3: CSVEGVGQNIQYF
size: few
J: TRBJ2-4
D: NA
V: TRBV29-1

DNA: TGTGCCAGCAGTGAACGACCCACAGATACGCAGTATTTT
CDR3: CASSERPTDTQYF
size: NA
J: TRBJ2-3
D: NA
V: TRBV6-1

DNA: TGCGCCAGCAGCCATGGGTCCAACACCGGGGAGCTGTTTTTT
CDR3: CASSHGSNTGELFF
size: NA
J: TRBJ2-2
D: NA
V: TRBV4-1